This is a list of T cell receptor beta chains from one sample in a study of cytomegalovirus exposure and HLA in healthy donors. TCRdb's copy holds only in-frame clones and misses some; the assay was immunoSEQ multiplex PCR. The repertoire includes about 79,000 clones, over 85% of them detected once, and less than 4% sits in the top ten. Sequencing was carried out using PBMCs. The source is a woman between 25 and 40 years old in good health and CMV-seronegative. Each CDR3 is given without its conserved first and last residue. The listing skips clone size in some rows; elsewhere it reads once, few, many or a size class.

v_gene	j_gene	abundance	CDR3aa
TRBV9	TRBJ2-7	-	ASSLNRGGYEQY
TRBV9	TRBJ2-3	-	ASSVVGDTQY
TRBV9	TRBJ2-6	-	ASSVTTTTRNTGANVLT
TRBV5-6	TRBJ2-3	-	ASSAMGRLADTDTQY
TRBV27	TRBJ1-5	-	ASSAWTGPHQPQH
TRBV2	TRBJ1-1	-	ASIQGGRTEAF
TRBV21-1	TRBJ1-1	-	ASSKVRGRRWWGFWTEAF
TRBV19	TRBJ1-4	once	ASSMREKLF
TRBV6-1	TRBJ1-2	-	ASAKGRGQEGYT
TRBV30	TRBJ2-1	once	AWSLRDGRKQF
TRBV7-9	TRBJ2-2	-	ASSHNTGELF
TRBV6-1	TRBJ1-5	-	ASSALRTGNQPQH
TRBV5-1	TRBJ2-1	-	ASSLPGLAGAGNEQF
TRBV21-1	TRBJ1-5	-	ASSKHCGGCQPQH
TRBV7-9	TRBJ2-1	once	ASSGRGAGSGYNEQF
TRBV27	TRBJ2-7	-	ASSTRTSGSYYEQY
TRBV28	TRBJ2-7	few	ASREAVAYEQY
TRBV6-1	TRBJ2-7	-	ASSEGVAQDEQY
TRBV6-1	TRBJ2-7	once	ASSERTSRSSYEQY
TRBV28	TRBJ1-2	few	ASRAPLGRAVDGYT
TRBV28	TRBJ1-1	-	ASVSLRGAGTEAF
TRBV9	TRBJ1-2	-	ASSGGQGQRVYGYT
TRBV7-2	TRBJ1-2	-	ASSARDRSYGYT
TRBV25-1	TRBJ2-1	once	ASGQTSGRGREQF
TRBV27	TRBJ1-4	-	ASSALGDGNEKLF
TRBV7-5	TRBJ1-3	-	VRSQGFSGNTIY
TRBV4-2	TRBJ2-2	-	ASSQGKTSGVDGPGELF
TRBV5-1	TRBJ2-7	-	ASSLSWGQIFYEQY
TRBV5-6	TRBJ2-2	-	ASSRTGINTGELF
TRBV27	TRBJ1-1	-	ASRPQGAMIFGAF
TRBV7-9	TRBJ2-1	-	ASSLRGEALGEQF
TRBV7-9	TRBJ2-1	-	ASSPSLEQF
TRBV6-5	TRBJ1-1	-	ASSEQGYTEAF
TRBV9	TRBJ1-1	-	ASSGRTGNTEAF
TRBV4-1	TRBJ1-4	-	ASSQVGGTNEKLF
TRBV6-1	TRBJ1-4	-	ASSEPGANEKLF
TRBV10-3	TRBJ2-2	-	AISGGVTGELF
TRBV9	TRBJ1-2	-	ASSVAGGAGYT
TRBV10-2	TRBJ2-7	-	ASSQTGGEQY
TRBV5-1	TRBJ1-6	-	ASSLVGSSYNSPLH
TRBV7-9	TRBJ1-6	-	ASSLEQGRGAPLH
TRBV5-4	TRBJ1-1	-	ASSLGHRNTEAF
TRBV19	TRBJ2-6	-	ASSIGQGLMSSGANVLT
TRBV5-6	TRBJ2-7	-	ASSRQTGAYEQY
TRBV5-1	TRBJ2-7	-	ASSLAGDLEQY
TRBV14	TRBJ2-5	-	ASSRRGETQY
TRBV9	TRBJ1-1	-	ASSGGRTEAF
TRBV5-1	TRBJ1-3	-	ASSLVRTGMENTIY
TRBV5-1	TRBJ2-1	once	ASSLAGGGNNEQF
TRBV19	TRBJ2-7	-	ASSLRLAGGHEQY
TRBV5-1	TRBJ2-3	-	ASSRDQGTDTQY
TRBV11-2	TRBJ1-3	-	ASSPTGGTIY
TRBV27	TRBJ1-5	-	ASSPDRAPYQPQH
TRBV19	TRBJ2-1	-	ASSPRRTGGNEQF
TRBV9	TRBJ1-4	-	ASSALDRANEKLF